These 32 T cell receptor beta chains came from one sample sequenced in a study of cytomegalovirus exposure and HLA in healthy donors. Use of 60 Vbeta and 13 Jbeta primers characterized the PCR. Clones were read by immunoSEQ multiplex PCR, and TCRdb kept only the in-frame ones, dropping some. The table records about 160,000 clones, roughly four fifths of them present only once. Material for sequencing was PBMCs. These receptors came from a man aged 40-49 years in good health and CMV-seronegative.

The chain has TRBV4-2 and TRBJ2-1; 7 nucleotides agree with TRBD2. The length of the CDR3 is 11 residues. The germline V gene has CDR1 LGHNA and CDR2 YNFKEQ. J gave up 10 bases and V 3 bases, and 0 bases lay outside the gene matches. The CDR3 region is CASSQGGEQFF. As DNA, the CDR3 is TGTGCCAGCAGCCAGGGAGGGGAGCAGTTCTTC.

The sample holds one count of this clone. The V gene is TRBV7-2, the J gene TRBJ2-7, with D possibly being TRBD1 (5 bases). The V gene lost 3 bases and the J gene lost 1 base, with 13 bases spanning the gap. CDR3 length: 15 amino acids. Germline CDR1 and CDR2: SGHTA and FQGNSA. The CDR3 DNA reads TGTGCCAGCAGCTTCTACCCAGGACATTCCTACGAGCAGTACTTC. Translating gives CASSFYPGHSYEQYF. Supplemented by reference TRBV7-2 and TRBJ2-7, the full variable domain reads GAGVSQSPSNKVTEKGKDVELRCDPISGHTALYWYRQSLGQGLEFLIYFQGNSAPDKSGLPSDRFSAERTGGSVSTLTIQRTQQEDSAVYLCASSFYPGHSYEQYFGPGTRLTVT.

The V and J genes are TRBV27 and TRBJ2-5; D gene ambiguous. CDR1 and CDR2 (germline): MNHEY, SMNVEV (reference sequence). The CDR3 is 13 amino acids. The V and J ends lost 2 bases and 2 bases respectively, with 6 bases between them. CDR3 amino acids: CASSLRGQETQYF. The CDR3 coding sequence is TGTGCCAGCAGTTTAAGAGGTCAAGAGACCCAGTACTTC.

CDR3 protein: CASSLKRGYYEQYF. The DNA of the CDR3 is TGTGCCAGCAGTTTAAAGCGGGGATACTACGAGCAGTACTTC. The chain is built from TRBV27 and TRBJ2-7; 7 nucleotides match TRBD2. CDR3 length equals 14 residues. V dropped 2 bases and J dropped 3; count of bases not matched to a gene: 4. The V gene's germline CDR1 is MNHEY and CDR2 SMNVEV (reference sequence).

This chain links TRBV5-6 with TRBJ2-3, with TRBD1 matching over 7 bases. Per germline, CDR1 SGHDT and CDR2 YYEEEE. V gave up 2 bases and J gave up 0 bases; unmatched junction bases: 9. The CDR3 runs to 17 residues. CDR3: CASSLGGAAPSTDTQYF. The CDR3 DNA sequence: TGTGCCAGCAGCTTAGGGGGCGCGGCTCCTAGCACAGATACGCAGTATTTT.

The J gene is TRBJ2-2, the V gene TRBV5-1, with 8 bases fitting TRBD1. The V gene's germline CDR1 is SGHRS and CDR2 YFSETQ. This CDR3 has 17 amino acids. J was trimmed by 1 base and V by 3 bases; bases with no gene match: 8. CDR3 nucleotide sequence: TGCGCCAGCAGCTGGACAGGGATTCCGATGAACACCGGGGAGCTGTTTTTT. This codes for CASSWTGIPMNTGELFF.

This chain connects TRBV15 to TRBJ1-2, with D maybe TRBD1 (5 bases). The CDR3 is made up of 14 amino acids. CDR1 and CDR2 (germline): LNHNV, YYDKDF (reference sequence). The germline V and J ends were trimmed by 2 bases and 8 bases, with 15 bases remaining between them. CDR3 DNA sequence: TGTGCCACCAGCAGAAAGGAAAGGGGCTACGGCTACACCTTC. This codes for CATSRKERGYGYTF.

The chain employs TRBV27 and TRBJ2-3, with 9 positions matching TRBD2. The CDR3 contains 14 residues. CDR1 and CDR2 (germline): MNHEY, SMNVEV (reference sequence). Trimming removed 8 bases from V and 6 bases from J; junction bases left unmatched: 9. This CDR3 reads CASGLAGVPDTQYF. The CDR3, as DNA: TGTGCCAGCGGCTTAGCGGGGGTCCCCGATACGCAGTATTTT.

This rearrangement joins TRBV19 to TRBJ2-3; possibly TRBD2 for D (6 bases). Trimming left V 1 base short and J 8 bases short, with 16 bases between. CDR1 and CDR2 from the germline V gene are LNHDA and SQIVND (reference sequence). This CDR3 comprises 15 residues. CDR3 protein: CASSIGGLPRGTQYF. The CDR3 DNA follows: TGTGCCAGTAGTATAGGAGGACTACCCCGGGGTACGCAGTATTTT. Variable domain in full (rest from reference TRBV19 and TRBJ2-3): DGGITQSPKYLFRKEGQNVTLSCEQNLNHDAMYWYRQDPGQGLRLIYYSQIVNDFQKGDIAEGYSVSREKKESFPLTVTSAQKNPTAFYLCASSIGGLPRGTQYFGPGTRLTVL.

The chain couples TRBV19 to TRBJ1-5; 11 nucleotides agree with TRBD1. The CDR3 is made up of 14 amino acids. Trimming cost V 3 bases and J 7 bases; bases outside gene matches: 2. The germline CDR1 and CDR2 sequences are LNHDA and SQIVND (reference sequence). CDR3 sequence (DNA): TGTGCCAGTAGTATTGGACAGGGGGCCCAGCCCCAGCATTTT. It codes for CASSIGQGAQPQHF.

The chain carries TRBV18 and TRBJ2-7; 8 bases line up with TRBD2. V dropped 2 bases and J dropped 0; count of bases not matched to a gene: 12. The CDR3 loop spans 18 amino acids. In germline, CDR1 is KGHSH, CDR2 LQKENI. The CDR3 DNA is TGTGCCAGCTCACCAACGAGGGCTAGCGGGTCGAGCTCCTACGAGCAGTACTTC. The encoded protein is CASSPTRASGSSSYEQYF.

This clone was counted only a few times. This rearrangement joins TRBV19 to TRBJ2-7; D is perhaps TRBD1 (6 bases). Trimming took off 6 bases at V and 6 bases at J, with 15 bases between the two ends. The CDR3 is 13 amino acids. CDR1 LNHDA and CDR2 SQIVND come from the germline V gene (reference sequence). In nucleotides, the CDR3 is TGTGCCAGTAGCCTGACAGGAGACTCCGAGCAGTACTTC. It translates to CASSLTGDSEQYF.

The rearrangement joins TRBV5-1 to TRBJ1-5; no firm D call. The V gene lost 1 base and the J gene lost 5 bases, with 10 bases spanning the gap. The CDR3 sequence is 14 residues long. Germline CDR1 and CDR2: SGHRS and YFSETQ. The CDR3 protein is CASSLSVGDQPQHF. The CDR3 nucleotides are TGCGCCAGCAGCTTGTCCGTAGGAGATCAGCCCCAGCATTTT.

The chain carries TRBV6-1 and TRBJ1-2; D may be TRBD1 (5 bases). Germline V CDR1 and CDR2: MNHNS, SASEGT. This CDR3 is 14 amino acids long. Trimming took 4 bases from V and 3 from J, leaving 12 bases between them. The CDR3 region is CASSASGLHYGYTF. The CDR3 DNA reads TGTGCCAGCAGTGCCTCAGGGTTACACTATGGCTACACCTTC.

The rearrangement links TRBV4-3 to TRBJ1-1, with TRBD1 as a possible D gene (6 bases). V was pared by 7 bases and J by 6 bases, with 18 bases between. The CDR3 sequence is 14 residues long. Germline CDR1 is LGHNA and CDR2 is YSLEER. The DNA for the CDR3 is TGCGCCAGCACCCGGGGGGGGGCTGGGGCTGAAGCTTTCTTT. Protein: CASTRGGAGAEAFF.

The gene calls are TRBV18 and TRBJ1-6; TRBD1 aligns across 7 bases. The trim removed 5 bases at V and 7 bases at J, leaving 8 bases unmatched. This CDR3 spans 15 amino acids. Germline CDR1 is KGHSH and CDR2 is LQKENI. The CDR3 DNA is TGTGCCAGCTCAGGCCGGGACAGCTACAATTCACCCCTCCACTTT. Translation: CASSGRDSYNSPLHF. The variable domain in full, completed from reference TRBV18 and TRBJ1-6, reads NAGVMQNPRHLVRRRGQEARLRCSPMKGHSHVYWYRQLPEEGLKFMVYLQKENIIDESGMPKERFSAEFPKEGPSILRIQQVVRGDSAAYFCASSGRDSYNSPLHFGNGTRLTVT.

The chain links TRBV11-2 to TRBJ2-7; 12 nucleotides align to TRBD2. The germline V gene encodes CDR1 SGHAT and CDR2 FQNNGV. CDR3 length: 17 amino acids. The junction had 10 bases not matched to a gene; V was cut back by 4 bases and J by 3 bases. The CDR3 DNA reads TGTGCCAGCAGCTCCCGACTAGCGGGGGCCCTTCTCTACGAGCAGTACTTC. This codes for CASSSRLAGALLYEQYF.

V gene TRBV7-9 combines with J gene TRBJ1-1; D is unresolved. There are 14 residues in the CDR3. V lost 4 bases and J lost 2, with 11 bases in between. From germline, CDR1 is SEHNR and CDR2 FQNEAQ (reference sequence). CDR3 nucleotides: TGTGCCAGCAGCTCTCCAGTTATTAACACTGAAGCTTTCTTT. This encodes CASSSPVINTEAFF. The full variable domain, its missing parts supplied by reference TRBV7-9 and TRBJ1-1, is DTGVSQNPRHKITKRGQNVTFRCDPISEHNRLYWYRQTLGQGPEFLTYFQNEAQLEKSRLLSDRFSAERPKGSFSTLEIQRTEQGDSAMYLCASSSPVINTEAFFGQGTRLTVV.

This chain joins TRBV6-5 and TRBJ1-5; TRBD1 matches at 9 bases. V trimming: 5 bases; J trimming: 7 bases; junction bases outside the gene matches: 6. CDR3 length: 14 residues. Looked up from germline, CDR1 is MNHEY and CDR2 is SVGAGI. In DNA form, the CDR3 reads TGTGCCAGCAGTCAGCCGGGACAGGGACAGCCCCAGCATTTT. This translates into CASSQPGQGQPQHF.

The CDR3 nucleotides read TGTGCCAGCAGCCTTGCCGGCCAGGGTTGGGGCGAGCAGTACTTC. Translation: CASSLAGQGWGEQYF. The chain joins TRBV14 to TRBJ2-5, with a weak D call TRBD1 (5 bases). The DNA end is more similar to TRBJ2-7, so the J call may be wrong. CDR3 length: 15 amino acids. In germline, CDR1 is SGHDN, CDR2 FVKESK.

The J gene is TRBJ1-1, the V gene TRBV6-6; weak D call: TRBD1 (5 bases). CDR1 MNHNY and CDR2 SVGAGI come from the germline V gene (reference sequence). V was pared by 3 bases and J by 7 bases, with 12 bases between. The CDR3 consists of 13 residues. The CDR3 is CASSYGAGVEAFF. CDR3 sequence (DNA): TGTGCCAGCAGTTATGGGGCCGGCGTTGAAGCTTTCTTT.

This chain connects TRBV9 to TRBJ1-1, with a tentative D call TRBD1 (5 bases). V was clipped by 2 bases and J by 4 bases, with 15 bases between them. CDR1 and CDR2 (germline): SGDLS, YYNGEE. CDR3 size: 15 residues. The CDR3 spells CASSVGAGGVTEAFF. The CDR3 DNA reads as TGTGCCAGCAGCGTCGGCGCGGGGGGGGTCACTGAAGCTTTCTTT.

The chain employs TRBV6-6 and TRBJ1-3, with D uncertain. The CDR3 consists of 14 residues. Looked up from germline, CDR1 is MNHNY and CDR2 is SVGAGI (reference sequence). Trimming removed 6 bases from V and 0 bases from J, with 9 bases in between. The CDR3 DNA reads TGTGCCAGCAGAGCCCAAGTCTCTGGAAACACCATATATTTT. Protein sequence: CASRAQVSGNTIYF.

The chain has TRBV9 and TRBJ1-4; possibly TRBD1 for D (5 bases). The CDR3 is 13 amino acids. V was clipped by 7 bases and J by 8 bases, with 15 bases between them. Germline loops: CDR1 SGDLS, CDR2 YYNGEE. In DNA, the CDR3 is TGTGCCAGCGCGGACACCCCCGGGGAAAAACTGTTTTTT. Its translation is CASADTPGEKLFF.

The chain employs TRBV9 and TRBJ2-7; 9 bases match TRBD1. Germline-derived CDR1 and CDR2 are SGDLS and YYNGEE. The CDR3 length is 14 residues. V lost 4 bases to trimming and J lost 3 bases; unmatched junction nucleotides: 5. In DNA form, the CDR3 reads TGTGCCAGCAGCCACCGGGACAGGGTCTACGAGCAGTACTTC. The encoded protein is CASSHRDRVYEQYF. Variable domain in full (rest from reference TRBV9 and TRBJ2-7): DSGVTQTPKHLITATGQRVTLRCSPRSGDLSVYWYQQSLDQGLQFLIQYYNGEERAKGNILERFSAQQFPDLHSELNLSSLELGDSALYFCASSHRDRVYEQYFGPGTRLTVT.

This clone was recorded once. The V gene is TRBV5-4, the J gene TRBJ2-7; 10 nucleotides match TRBD2. The trim removed 4 bases at V and 0 bases at J, leaving 4 bases unmatched. The CDR3 sequence is 15 residues long. The germline V gene has CDR1 SGHNT and CDR2 YYREEE (reference sequence). CDR3 protein: CASSIERGGSYEQYF. CDR3 coding DNA: TGTGCCAGCAGCATAGAGCGGGGGGGCTCCTACGAGCAGTACTTC.

The chain is built from TRBV4-1 and TRBJ2-1; 11 bases match TRBD1. The CDR3 has 15 amino acids. The trim removed 4 bases at V and 2 bases at J, leaving 1 base unmatched. The V gene's germline CDR1 is MGHRA and CDR2 YSYEKL. The CDR3 DNA reads as TGCGCCAGCAGCCGGGACAGGGGGACCTACAATGAGCAGTTCTTC. Translation gives CASSRDRGTYNEQFF.

This clone has just one count. The V gene is TRBV5-1, the J gene TRBJ2-5; 13 nucleotides match TRBD2. The better agreement between TRBJ2-7 and the DNA end casts doubt on the J call. Germline lookup yields CDR1 SGHRS and CDR2 YFSETQ. The CDR3 is 15 residues long. CDR3 sequence: CASSPTSGGTYEQYF. The CDR3 coding sequence is TGCGCCAGCAGCCCGACTAGCGGGGGGACCTACGAGCAGTACTTC.

This clone was seen a few times. The chain carries TRBV5-1 and TRBJ2-5, with 7 bases aligning to TRBD1. This CDR3 contains 15 residues. Germline CDR1 is SGHRS and CDR2 is YFSETQ. V dropped 0 bases and J dropped 3; count of bases not matched to a gene: 5. The CDR3, as DNA: TGCGCCAGCAGCTTGGCGGGGACAGAAAAAGAGACCCAGTACTTC. This gives the protein CASSLAGTEKETQYF.

This clone came up once. V and J are TRBV16 and TRBJ2-1; the D is unclear. The CDR3 is 11 amino acids. Germline assignment: CDR1 KGHSY and CDR2 FQNENV. V was pared by 4 bases and J by 8 bases, with 6 bases between. The CDR3 region has the DNA TGTGCCAGCAGCCCAAATGATGAGCAGTTCTTC. It specifies CASSPNDEQFF.

This rearrangement joins TRBV28 to TRBJ2-3, with 13 bases matching TRBD2. CDR1 and CDR2 (germline): MDHEN, SYDVKM. The J segment lost 6 bases and the V segment lost 7 bases, leaving 7 bases of the junction unmatched. The CDR3 is 15 amino acids. CDR3 amino acids: CASNRLAGGMDTQYF. Here the CDR3 DNA reads TGTGCCAGCAACAGACTAGCGGGGGGAATGGATACGCAGTATTTT.

This clone has just a few counts. The genes are TRBV5-1 and TRBJ1-4, with 7 bases aligning to TRBD1. Germline CDR1 is SGHRS and CDR2 is YFSETQ. This CDR3 is built from 14 residues. The V segment lost 0 bases and the J segment 7 bases; nucleotides outside the gene matches: 3. The DNA of the CDR3 is TGCGCCAGCAGCTTGGGACAGGGAAGTGAAAAACTGTTTTTT. Translation gives CASSLGQGSEKLFF.